This T cell receptor beta chain is drawn from a study of cytomegalovirus exposure and HLA in healthy donors. Findings and caveats of the study: Across donors, presence/absence analyses took sequencing depth to be roughly uniform. Both high specificity and high sensitivity reportedly marked the classifier's diagnosis of cytomegalovirus status. Most of the TCR beta V segments (in an earlier analysis) were productive either about 87% or about 30% of the time.

This PCR relied on a set of 60 Vbeta primers and 13 Jbeta primers. Produced via immunoSEQ multiplex PCR; TCRdb's table is partial and in-frame only. This table holds 110,000 or so clones, around 86% found once. Trimming at V came to 1 base and at J to 6 bases, leaving 5 bases not matched to a gene. CDR1 and CDR2 from the germline V gene are SGHDT and YYEEEE. This CDR3 comprises 15 residues. A note on this clone: Its specificity is not known. Other DNA sequences from this sample encode an identical CDR3 as well.

The chain combines TRBV5-6 with TRBJ2-3; 10 bases align to TRBD2. The specimen was PBMCs. This receptor was identified in a woman between 40 and 50 years old in good health and CMV-seronegative. This CDR3 reads CASSLSGGAGDTQYF. For the CDR3, the DNA is TGTGCCAGCAGCTTGAGCGGGGGGGCGGGGGATACGCAGTATTTT.